The next 30 T cell receptor beta chains were all read from a single sample in a study of shared clonotypes between healthy human individuals. Assay: immunoSEQ multiplex PCR; the TCRdb copy retains only in-frame clones and omits some. The data contain millions of clones, about 92% of them singletons. Naive CD8 cells lacked CD45RO and underwent positive selection for CCR7, leaving out terminally differentiated effector memory CD45RA+ cells. Source material: naive CD8+ T cells from PBMCs. The receptors come from a man younger than 35 in good health. Some clones in this sample may be carry-over from other donors' samples.

The chain is built from TRBV18 and TRBJ1-2; the D gene is possibly TRBD1 (5 bases). This CDR3 has 17 amino acids. Per germline, CDR1 KGHSH and CDR2 LQKENI. The V and J ends lost 3 bases and 4 bases respectively, with 21 bases between them. For the CDR3, the DNA is TGTGCCAGCTCACCCGGGACTTCCTACCCATCACTCTATGGCTACACCTTC. Protein product: CASSPGTSYPSLYGYTF.

In regard to this clone: At the DNA level, this CDR3 is encoded by other sequences in the same sample as well. The rearrangement links TRBV27 to TRBJ2-7; D is uncertain. The V end lost 4 bases, the J end lost 0 bases, and 4 bases lay between the germline ends. The CDR3 runs to 12 residues. CDR1 is MNHEY, CDR2 SMNVEV, per germline (reference sequence). The CDR3 coding sequence is TGTGCCAGCAGTTCGGCCTCCTACGAGCAGTACTTC. Protein: CASSSASYEQYF.

This clone was detected only once. V gene TRBV27 combines with J gene TRBJ2-3; 7 positions agree with TRBD2. The CDR3 sequence is 16 residues long. Germline CDR1 MNHEY, CDR2 SMNVEV (reference sequence). V dropped 5 bases and J dropped 1; count of bases not matched to a gene: 9. The CDR3 sequence: CASSRTAGAGTDTQYF. The CDR3 DNA sequence: TGTGCCAGCAGTCGTACGGCGGGAGCGGGCACAGATACGCAGTATTTT.

This rearrangement joins TRBV5-1 to TRBJ1-4; tentatively, D is TRBD1 (5 bases). V lost 2 bases and J 12 bases, leaving 8 bases between the germline ends. The germline gives CDR1 SGHRS, CDR2 YFSETQ. This CDR3 region has 11 residues. The CDR3 reads CASSLSGQLFF. The CDR3 nucleotides are TGCGCCAGCAGCTTATCGGGACAACTGTTTTTT.

V is TRBV6-6 and J is TRBJ2-3; D unclear. V was trimmed by 4 bases and J by 2 bases, leaving 10 bases between them. Per germline, CDR1 MNHNY and CDR2 SVGAGI (reference sequence). CDR3 size: 14 residues. CDR3 nucleotide sequence: TGTGCCAGCAGTTCGAAGGGCGACACAGATACGCAGTATTTT. Protein: CASSSKGDTDTQYF.

Comment on this clone: This sample also contains other DNA sequences that code for the same CDR3. The chain carries TRBV6-5 and TRBJ2-7; D is uncertain. CDR1 is MNHEY, CDR2 SVGAGI, per germline. Trimming pared 0 bases from V and 4 bases from J, leaving 7 bases between. The CDR3 totals 13 residues. Here the CDR3 reads CASSYSPRYEQYF. Written as DNA, the CDR3 is TGTGCCAGCAGTTACTCCCCGCGGTACGAGCAGTACTTC.

This chain joins TRBV27 and TRBJ2-5, with 14 bases matching TRBD2. CDR3 length: 18 amino acids. Germline-derived CDR1 and CDR2 are MNHEY and SMNVEV (reference sequence). After removal of 2 bases from V and 4 bases from J, the junction contained 9 bases not matched to a gene. DNA of the CDR3: TGTGCCAGCAGTTTAATAGGGACTAGCGGGAGTTTGTTAGAGACCCAGTACTTC. Protein product: CASSLIGTSGSLLETQYF.

This clone has only a few counts. The identical CDR3 is also encoded by other nucleotide sequences in the sample. The CDR3 nucleotides read TGTGCCAGCAGTTTATTGGGGGGGAGTCAGCCCCAGCATTTT. Amino acids: CASSLLGGSQPQHF. The chain couples TRBV28 to TRBJ1-5, with D perhaps matching TRBD1 (5 bases). The CDR3 loop spans 14 amino acids. Germline-derived CDR1 and CDR2 are MDHEN and SYDVKM. V was shortened by 1 base and J by 6 bases, with 10 bases between the two germline ends.

This rearrangement joins TRBV2 to TRBJ2-1, with 10 nucleotides matching TRBD2. In germline, CDR1 is SNHLY, CDR2 FYNNEI. There are 15 residues in the CDR3. V lost 5 bases, J lost 4 bases, and 5 bases stayed unmatched. The CDR3 sequence: CASSITSGTYNEQFF. In DNA form, the CDR3 reads TGTGCCAGCAGTATTACTAGCGGGACTTACAATGAGCAGTTCTTC.

The CDR3 DNA reads TGTGCCAGCAGCTTAGTCAGGAGCCCCCGACGAGACAATGAGCAGTTCTTC. Translating gives CASSLVRSPRRDNEQFF. The V call is TRBV11-1, the J call TRBJ2-1; D is undetermined. The CDR3 runs to 17 residues. Germline V gene lookup returns CDR1 SGHAT and CDR2 FQDESV (reference sequence). V lost 1 base, J lost 5 bases, and 18 bases lay in between.

V usage is TRBV10-3 and J usage is TRBJ2-7; D remains ambiguous. In germline, CDR1 is ENHRY, CDR2 SYGVKD. The V end lost 9 bases, the J end lost 7 bases, and 19 bases lay between the germline ends. The CDR3 contains 13 residues. The CDR3 DNA reads as TGTGCCATGGCCCGCTCCCCCTCGGAGGAGCAGTACTTC. Translating it yields CAMARSPSEEQYF.

The chain joins TRBV27 to TRBJ1-6; TRBD1 matches at 8 bases. The trim removed 7 bases at V and 7 bases at J, leaving 9 bases unmatched. The CDR3 loop spans 15 amino acids. From germline, CDR1 is MNHEY and CDR2 SMNVEV (reference sequence). CDR3 sequence (DNA): TGTGCCAGCAAGCGGGAGGGACAGGAGAATTCACCCCTCCACTTT. This codes for CASKREGQENSPLHF.

The V gene is TRBV9, the J gene TRBJ2-1; 7 bases are a match to TRBD2. There are 16 residues in the CDR3. CDR1 is SGDLS and CDR2 is YYNGEE in the germline V gene. Trimming cost V 4 bases and J 1 base; bases outside gene matches: 8. The CDR3 DNA is TGTGCCAGCAGCCCAATAGCGGGTAGGTCCTACAATGAGCAGTTCTTC. Translation gives CASSPIAGRSYNEQFF. Full variable domain (outside the CDR3, taken from reference TRBV9 and TRBJ2-1): DSGVTQTPKHLITATGQRVTLRCSPRSGDLSVYWYQQSLDQGLQFLIQYYNGEERAKGNILERFSAQQFPDLHSELNLSSLELGDSALYFCASSPIAGRSYNEQFFGPGTRLTVL.

This chain uses TRBV7-9 with TRBJ2-2; weak D call: TRBD1 (5 bases). The CDR3 totals 16 residues. The germline gives CDR1 SEHNR, CDR2 FQNEAQ (reference sequence). Trimming cost V 4 bases and J 6 bases, with 18 bases left between them. The CDR3 region has the DNA TGTGCCAGCAGCTACACGAAGGGGCTCAAACCCGGGGAGCTGTTTTTT. Translating it yields CASSYTKGLKPGELFF.

This chain connects TRBV5-6 to TRBJ1-1; no definite D call. Germline assignment: CDR1 SGHDT and CDR2 YYEEEE. The length of the CDR3 is 13 residues. V lost 5 bases and J 10 bases, leaving 18 bases between the germline ends. The CDR3 region is CASRKTSSLGAFF. The DNA for the CDR3 is TGTGCCAGCAGAAAGACATCGTCCCTAGGAGCTTTCTTT. Filled out from reference TRBV5-6 and TRBJ1-1, the complete variable domain reads DAGVTQSPTHLIKTRGQQVTLRCSPKSGHDTVSWYQQALGQGPQFIFQYYEEEERQRGNFPDRFSGHQFPNYSSELNVNALLLGDSALYLCASRKTSSLGAFFGQGTRLTVV.

Concerning this clone: Other DNA sequences in the same sample also yield this CDR3. The gene calls are TRBV7-9 and TRBJ2-7; D is uncertain. CDR1 and CDR2 (germline): SEHNR, FQNEAQ (reference sequence). Trimming pared 1 base from V and 1 base from J, leaving 8 bases between. CDR3 size: 14 residues. The chain's CDR3 is CASSLVGGSYEQYF. CDR3 DNA: TGTGCCAGCAGCTTAGTCGGCGGATCCTACGAGCAGTACTTC.

The chain has TRBV27 and TRBJ2-1; 14 bases fit TRBD2. Germline loops: CDR1 MNHEY, CDR2 SMNVEV (reference sequence). The CDR3 sequence is 16 residues long. V lost 8 bases to trimming and J lost 6 bases; unmatched junction nucleotides: 9. DNA for the CDR3: TGTGCCAGCCGGATAGGGACTAGCGGGAGCCCCAATGAGCAGTTCTTC. It codes for CASRIGTSGSPNEQFF.

The chain employs TRBV6-5 and TRBJ2-2; unclear D gene. CDR1 is MNHEY and CDR2 is SVGAGI in the germline V gene. The CDR3 spans 15 residues. The germline V and J ends were trimmed by 6 bases and 1 base, with 12 bases remaining between them. In DNA form, the CDR3 reads TGTGCCAGCAGCGAACAGTATTGGAACACCGGGGAGCTGTTTTTT. It is translated as CASSEQYWNTGELFF.

V gene TRBV2 combines with J gene TRBJ2-7; D not resolved. V lost 8 bases, J lost 2 bases, and 10 bases lay in between. CDR3 size: 12 residues. Germline CDR1 reads SNHLY; CDR2 reads FYNNEI. Here the CDR3 reads CASLGPAYEQYF. In nucleotides, the CDR3 is TGTGCCAGCCTTGGTCCCGCCTACGAGCAGTACTTC.

The chain has TRBV21-1 and TRBJ2-2; no DNA check was done on the table's D call, TRBD2. TRBV21-1 corresponds to a pseudogene. The CDR3 is made up of 19 amino acids. CDR3 sequence: CASSKEGTSGSPTTGELFF. In DNA, the CDR3 is TGTGCCAGCAGCAAAGAAGGGACTAGCGGGAGCCCGACCACCGGGGAGCTGTTTTTT.

The chain uses TRBV6-5 and TRBJ2-5, with D possibly matching TRBD1 (5 bases). The CDR3 runs 16 residues. V was trimmed by 1 base and J by 1 base, leaving 13 bases between them. Germline CDR1 is MNHEY and CDR2 is SVGAGI. CDR3 region: CASSYFLGLGQETQYF. CDR3 nucleotides: TGTGCCAGCAGTTACTTCTTGGGGCTAGGCCAAGAGACCCAGTACTTC.

V is TRBV7-6 and J is TRBJ2-7; D ambiguous. Between the trimmed V and J ends, which lost 4 bases and 4 bases, there was a span of 14 bases. The CDR3 consists of 14 residues. CDR1 is SGHVS, CDR2 FNYEAQ, per germline. The CDR3 loop is CASSSSSYSYEQYF. CDR3 DNA sequence: TGTGCCAGCAGCTCGTCGAGCTACTCTTACGAGCAGTACTTC. Drawing the rest from reference TRBV7-6 and TRBJ2-7, the complete variable domain is GAGVSQSPRYKVTKRGQDVALRCDPISGHVSLYWYRQALGQGPEFLTYFNYEAQQDKSGLPNDRFSAERPEGSISTLTIQRTEQRDSAMYRCASSSSSYSYEQYFGPGTRLTVT.

The V and J genes are TRBV10-3 and TRBJ1-1; no reliable D call. This CDR3 region has 14 residues. Germline loops: CDR1 ENHRY, CDR2 SYGVKD. V shed 2 bases and J shed 1 base, with 8 bases lying between them. The CDR3 is CAISEEYGNTEAFF. The CDR3 DNA sequence: TGTGCCATCAGTGAGGAATACGGGAACACTGAAGCTTTCTTT.

CDR3 sequence (DNA): TGTGCCACCAGCAGAGTTTCGGGGAATCGGGGCTACACCTTC. This translates into CATSRVSGNRGYTF. The rearrangement joins TRBV15 to TRBJ1-2; no reliable D call. The CDR3 sequence is 14 residues long. Germline CDR1 and CDR2: LNHNV and YYDKDF (reference sequence). V was trimmed by 1 base and J by 8 bases, leaving 14 bases between them. Supplemented by reference TRBV15 and TRBJ1-2, the full variable domain reads DAMVIQNPRYQVTQFGKPVTLSCSQTLNHNVMYWYQQKSSQAPKLLFHYYDKDFNNEADTPDNFQSRRPNTSFCFLDIRSPGLGDTAMYLCATSRVSGNRGYTFGSGTRLTVV.

As regards this clone: The sample holds other DNA sequences that translate to the same CDR3. This chain connects TRBV30 to TRBJ1-1; D gene ambiguous. The CDR3 length is 13 residues. The V and J ends lost 0 bases and 4 bases respectively, with 9 bases between them. Germline V lookup: CDR1 GTSNPN, CDR2 SVGIG (reference sequence). The CDR3 region is CAWSVLVGTEAFF. The CDR3 DNA follows: TGTGCCTGGAGTGTACTGGTGGGCACTGAAGCTTTCTTT. Combining the CDR3 with reference TRBV30 and TRBJ1-1 gives the whole variable domain SQTIHQWPATLVQPVGSPLSLECTVEGTSNPNLYWYRQAAGRGLQLLFYSVGIGQISSEVPQNLSASRPQDRQFILSSKKLLLSDSGFYLCAWSVLVGTEAFFGQGTRLTVV.

This chain connects TRBV10-3 to TRBJ2-7; D ambiguous. Germline values: CDR1 ENHRY, CDR2 SYGVKD. The CDR3 contains 15 residues. With 4 bases removed from V and 1 base from J, the gap between germline ends came to 14 bases. The CDR3 coding sequence is TGTGCCATCAGTGTGACTCAGACTCGGTCCTACGAGCAGTACTTC. It codes for CAISVTQTRSYEQYF.

Of note for this clone: The identical CDR3 is also encoded by other nucleotide sequences in the sample. The V call is TRBV19, the J call TRBJ1-2; D unclear. The CDR3 runs to 13 residues. V was pared by 5 bases and J by 6 bases, with 13 bases between. The germline V gene encodes CDR1 LNHDA and CDR2 SQIVND (reference sequence). The CDR3 sequence: CASSPWTGDGYTF. The DNA for the CDR3 is TGTGCCAGTAGTCCTTGGACCGGCGATGGCTACACCTTC.

The V call is TRBV29-1, the J call TRBJ2-1; D unclear. The CDR3 has 14 residues. The germline gives CDR1 SQVTM, CDR2 ANQGSEA. The CDR3 DNA sequence: TGCAGTGGGAACGGGCCCAGGATTTACAATGAGCAGTTCTTC. It yields the protein CSGNGPRIYNEQFF.

V and J are TRBV29-1 and TRBJ2-3; TRBD2 aligns across 10 bases. There are 17 residues in the CDR3. Germline V CDR1 and CDR2: SQVTM, ANQGSEA. The V and J ends lost 6 bases and 5 bases, in that order; junction bases with no gene match: 17. The CDR3 loop reads CSVRGKRLAGLVDTQYF. Written as DNA, the CDR3 is TGCAGCGTGAGGGGAAAGAGACTAGCGGGCCTAGTAGATACGCAGTATTTT.

This clone has just a few counts. The chain joins TRBV2 to TRBJ1-1, with D unresolved. CDR3 length: 14 amino acids. Germline V CDR1 and CDR2: SNHLY, FYNNEI. With 9 bases removed from V and 2 bases from J, the gap between germline ends came to 16 bases. The CDR3 DNA sequence: TGTGCCAGTCCATCAGATACAGTTAACACTGAAGCTTTCTTT. Translated: CASPSDTVNTEAFF.